This T cell receptor beta chain was captured in a study of T cell responses to AZD1222 COVID-19 vaccine. The CDR3 is made up of 13 amino acids. The germline V and J ends were trimmed by 9 bases and 5 bases, with 17 bases remaining between them. Looked up from germline, CDR1 is MNHEY and CDR2 is SVGAGI. Data came from immunoSEQ multiplex PCR; TCRdb stores just in-frame clones and leaves some out. In the table there are 130,000 or so clones, about 86% of which are singletons. The V call is TRBV6-5, the J call TRBJ2-7, with D possibly TRBD1 on 5 matching bases. The receptor comes from an adult in good health. Source: peripheral blood, taken on day 0 of AZD1222 vaccination. CDR3 region: CASLTPGSDEQYF. The CDR3 coding sequence is TGTGCCAGTCTTACACCAGGGTCGGACGAGCAGTACTTC.